A selection of T cell receptor beta chains follows, all from one sample in a study of OX40 agonist ivuxolimab in advanced cancers. Here immunoSEQ multiplex PCR was the method, and the copy in TCRdb shows in-frame clones only, minus some. The sample has about 55,000 clones, roughly 85% seen once. The sample was CD4+ or CD8+ T cells sorted from blood, taken in a trial of the OX40 agonist ivuxolimab. The receptor set was obtained from an adult with an advanced solid tumor such as melanoma, head and neck, liver or kidney cancer. Both conserved end residues are part of each CDR3. The order of the fields is CDR3 protein, CDR3 DNA, D gene, V gene, J gene, clone size. D genes are given only for firm matches. Not every row has a clone size; where given, it reads once, few, many or a size class.

CDR3 protein: CATYPGNLLNTGELFF; CDR3 DNA: TGTGCCACATACCCAGGGAACTTGCTGAACACCGGGGAGCTGTTTTTT; D gene: -; V gene: TRBV27; J gene: TRBJ2-2; clone size: -
CDR3 protein: CASLGGLNQPQHF; CDR3 DNA: TGTGCCAGCCTAGGAGGGCTCAATCAGCCCCAGCATTTT; D gene: -; V gene: TRBV2; J gene: TRBJ1-5; clone size: -
CDR3 protein: CASSLRRDALFSYEQYF; CDR3 DNA: TGTGCCAGCAGCTTGCGACGGGATGCCCTTTTCTCCTACGAGCAGTACTTC; D gene: -; V gene: TRBV5-4; J gene: TRBJ2-7; clone size: few
CDR3 protein: CASSFAGTGSYNEQFF; CDR3 DNA: TGTGCCAGCAGTTTCGCCGGGACAGGCTCCTACAATGAGCAGTTCTTC; D gene: TRBD1; V gene: TRBV27; J gene: TRBJ2-1; clone size: -
CDR3 protein: CASRSGGRDTEAFF; CDR3 DNA: TGTGCCAGCAGGTCAGGGGGCAGAGACACTGAAGCTTTCTTT; D gene: TRBD1; V gene: TRBV6-6; J gene: TRBJ1-1; clone size: -
CDR3 protein: CASSTPGQHTGELFF; CDR3 DNA: TGTGCCAGTAGTACACCGGGACAGCACACCGGGGAGCTGTTTTTT; D gene: TRBD1; V gene: TRBV19; J gene: TRBJ2-2; clone size: -
CDR3 protein: CASSLAGGPFPDTQYF; CDR3 DNA: TGTGCCAGCAGTTTAGCGGGGGGGCCATTTCCAGATACGCAGTATTTT; D gene: TRBD2; V gene: TRBV6-5; J gene: TRBJ2-3; clone size: -
CDR3 protein: CASSRIWGEKNGYTF; CDR3 DNA: TGTGCCAGCAGCCGGATCTGGGGGGAAAAAAATGGCTACACCTTC; D gene: -; V gene: TRBV7-2; J gene: TRBJ1-2; clone size: -
CDR3 protein: CASSRRTGVGGYTF; CDR3 DNA: TGTGCCAGCAGTCGGAGGACAGGGGTCGGTGGCTACACCTTC; D gene: TRBD1; V gene: TRBV2; J gene: TRBJ1-2; clone size: -
CDR3 protein: CASSPGLAGETQYF; CDR3 DNA: TGTGCCAGCAGCCCGGGACTAGCAGGGGAGACCCAGTACTTC; D gene: TRBD2; V gene: TRBV7-2; J gene: TRBJ2-5; clone size: once
CDR3 protein: CASSLDIRVGNNEQFF; CDR3 DNA: TGTGCCAGCAGCTTAGATATACGGGTTGGGAACAATGAGCAGTTCTTC; D gene: -; V gene: TRBV11-2; J gene: TRBJ2-1; clone size: -
CDR3 protein: CASGEGYEQYF; CDR3 DNA: TGTGCCAGCGGAGAGGGTTACGAGCAGTACTTC; D gene: -; V gene: TRBV6-1; J gene: TRBJ2-7; clone size: -
CDR3 protein: CASSLFAGANVLTF; CDR3 DNA: TGCGCCAGCAGCTTGTTTGCTGGGGCCAACGTCCTGACTTTC; D gene: -; V gene: TRBV5-1; J gene: TRBJ2-6; clone size: medium-sized
CDR3 protein: CASSSRPPDGASGNTIYF; CDR3 DNA: TGTGCCAGCAGCTCCCGCCCCCCGGACGGAGCCTCTGGAAACACCATATATTTT; D gene: -; V gene: TRBV7-6; J gene: TRBJ1-3; clone size: -
CDR3 protein: CASSQLFSVGGNEQFF; CDR3 DNA: TGCGCCAGCAGCCAGTTATTCTCCGTGGGGGGCAATGAGCAGTTCTTC; D gene: -; V gene: TRBV4-1; J gene: TRBJ2-1; clone size: -
CDR3 protein: CASSVVGDPDSPLHF; CDR3 DNA: TGTGCCAGCAGCGTAGTCGGAGACCCTGATTCACCCCTCCACTTT; D gene: -; V gene: TRBV9; J gene: TRBJ1-6; clone size: -
CDR3 protein: CASSYGTSGAWYF; CDR3 DNA: TGTGCCAGCAGTTATGGGACTAGCGGTGCGTGGTACTTC; D gene: TRBD2; V gene: TRBV6-5; J gene: TRBJ2-5; clone size: -
CDR3 protein: CASSIEMGLGPYEQYF; CDR3 DNA: TGTGCCAGCAGTATAGAAATGGGACTTGGGCCCTACGAGCAGTACTTC; D gene: -; V gene: TRBV28; J gene: TRBJ2-7; clone size: once
CDR3 protein: CASAPGGGSGELFF; CDR3 DNA: TGTGCCAGCGCCCCCGGTGGGGGCTCCGGGGAGCTGTTTTTT; D gene: -; V gene: TRBV19; J gene: TRBJ2-2; clone size: -
CDR3 protein: CASKGRDEQFF; CDR3 DNA: TGCGCCAGCAAGGGGCGTGATGAGCAGTTCTTC; D gene: -; V gene: TRBV5-1; J gene: TRBJ2-1; clone size: -
CDR3 protein: CASSWSATSGGNNEQFF; CDR3 DNA: TGTGCCAGCAGCTGGTCGGCGACTAGCGGGGGAAACAATGAGCAGTTCTTC; D gene: TRBD2; V gene: TRBV5-6; J gene: TRBJ2-1; clone size: once
CDR3 protein: CASSLKAGGNTGELFF; CDR3 DNA: TGCGCCAGCAGCCTTAAAGCGGGGGGTAACACCGGGGAGCTGTTTTTT; D gene: TRBD2; V gene: TRBV4-1; J gene: TRBJ2-2; clone size: -
CDR3 protein: CAGGKGGSGNTIYF; CDR3 DNA: TGTGCCGGCGGGAAAGGGGGCTCTGGAAACACCATATATTTT; D gene: -; V gene: TRBV6-6; J gene: TRBJ1-3; clone size: -
CDR3 protein: CASSYFQGLRTQYF; CDR3 DNA: TGTGCCAGCAGTTACTTTCAGGGGCTTAGGACCCAGTACTTC; D gene: -; V gene: TRBV6-5; J gene: TRBJ2-5; clone size: -
CDR3 protein: CASSLGGEWNTEAFF; CDR3 DNA: TGCGCCAGCAGCTTGGGCGGTGAATGGAACACTGAAGCTTTCTTT; D gene: -; V gene: TRBV5-1; J gene: TRBJ1-1; clone size: -
CDR3 protein: CASSIEGSYYGYTF; CDR3 DNA: TGTGCCAGTAGTATAGAAGGCAGTTATTATGGCTACACCTTC; D gene: -; V gene: TRBV19; J gene: TRBJ1-2; clone size: -
CDR3 protein: CASSPGVGQETQYF; CDR3 DNA: TGTGCCAGCAGCCCGGGGGTGGGGCAAGAGACCCAGTACTTC; D gene: -; V gene: TRBV5-4; J gene: TRBJ2-5; clone size: -
CDR3 protein: CASRPDFSGANVLTF; CDR3 DNA: TGTGCCAGCAGGCCCGACTTCTCTGGGGCCAACGTCCTGACTTTC; D gene: -; V gene: TRBV6-6; J gene: TRBJ2-6; clone size: -
CDR3 protein: CASRAELGRAYGYTF; CDR3 DNA: TGTGCCAGCAGGGCGGAGCTTGGCAGGGCCTACGGCTACACCTTC; D gene: -; V gene: TRBV9; J gene: TRBJ1-2; clone size: -
CDR3 protein: CASSETIYSNQPQHF; CDR3 DNA: TGTGCCAGCAGTGAGACAATTTATAGCAATCAGCCCCAGCATTTT; D gene: -; V gene: TRBV6-1; J gene: TRBJ1-5; clone size: -
CDR3 protein: CASSSLGLATETQYF; CDR3 DNA: TGTGCCAGCAGTTCATTGGGACTAGCTACGGAGACCCAGTACTTC; D gene: TRBD2; V gene: TRBV7-9; J gene: TRBJ2-5; clone size: -
CDR3 protein: CASSSGVLAGGPADTQYF; CDR3 DNA: TGCGCCTCCTCCTCAGGGGTTCTAGCGGGGGGGCCTGCAGATACGCAGTATTTT; D gene: TRBD2; V gene: TRBV5-1; J gene: TRBJ2-3; clone size: once
CDR3 protein: CASGRQSLGGGASYNEQFF; CDR3 DNA: TGTGCTAGTGGTCGACAGTCGTTGGGGGGGGGAGCCTCCTACAATGAGCAGTTCTTC; D gene: TRBD2; V gene: TRBV12-5; J gene: TRBJ2-1; clone size: few
CDR3 protein: CASSQATGVYNEQFF; CDR3 DNA: TGTGCCAGCAGCCAAGCGACAGGGGTCTACAATGAGCAGTTCTTC; D gene: TRBD1; V gene: TRBV14; J gene: TRBJ2-1; clone size: -
CDR3 protein: CAWSTLDEQFF; CDR3 DNA: TGTGCCTGGAGTACCCTCGATGAGCAGTTCTTC; D gene: -; V gene: TRBV30; J gene: TRBJ2-1; clone size: -
CDR3 protein: CAWRRGGTGLNYGYTF; CDR3 DNA: TGTGCCTGGAGGAGGGGAGGTACAGGGCTTAACTATGGCTACACCTTC; D gene: -; V gene: TRBV30; J gene: TRBJ1-2; clone size: -
CDR3 protein: CASSPGQGDSYEQYF; CDR3 DNA: TGTGCCAGCTCACCTGGACAGGGGGACTCCTACGAGCAGTACTTC; D gene: TRBD1; V gene: TRBV18; J gene: TRBJ2-7; clone size: -
CDR3 protein: CASSGGTGFHEQYF; CDR3 DNA: TGTGCCAGCAGCGGGGGGACAGGGTTCCACGAGCAGTACTTC; D gene: TRBD1; V gene: TRBV9; J gene: TRBJ2-7; clone size: few
CDR3 protein: CASSPSGGAHTQYF; CDR3 DNA: TGTGCCAGCAGTCCTAGCGGGGGGGCCCATACGCAGTATTTT; D gene: TRBD2; V gene: TRBV14; J gene: TRBJ2-3; clone size: -
CDR3 protein: CSVQGSTDTQYF; CDR3 DNA: TGCAGCGTTCAGGGTAGCACAGATACGCAGTATTTT; D gene: -; V gene: TRBV29-1; J gene: TRBJ2-3; clone size: -
CDR3 protein: CASSLQQVGYTF; CDR3 DNA: TGTGCCAGCAGTTTACAACAGGTTGGCTACACCTTC; D gene: -; V gene: TRBV28; J gene: TRBJ1-2; clone size: -
CDR3 protein: CASSYSGGWVSYGYTF; CDR3 DNA: TGTGCCAGCAGTTACTCGGGGGGCTGGGTGAGCTATGGCTACACCTTC; D gene: -; V gene: TRBV6-5; J gene: TRBJ1-2; clone size: -
CDR3 protein: CASSLRQGAMRRGYTF; CDR3 DNA: TGTGCCAGCAGTTTAAGACAGGGGGCGATGCGACGCGGCTACACCTTC; D gene: TRBD1; V gene: TRBV28; J gene: TRBJ1-2; clone size: -
CDR3 protein: CASSLVSGANVLTF; CDR3 DNA: TGTGCCAGCAGTTTGGTTTCTGGGGCCAACGTCCTGACTTTC; D gene: -; V gene: TRBV6-5; J gene: TRBJ2-6; clone size: -